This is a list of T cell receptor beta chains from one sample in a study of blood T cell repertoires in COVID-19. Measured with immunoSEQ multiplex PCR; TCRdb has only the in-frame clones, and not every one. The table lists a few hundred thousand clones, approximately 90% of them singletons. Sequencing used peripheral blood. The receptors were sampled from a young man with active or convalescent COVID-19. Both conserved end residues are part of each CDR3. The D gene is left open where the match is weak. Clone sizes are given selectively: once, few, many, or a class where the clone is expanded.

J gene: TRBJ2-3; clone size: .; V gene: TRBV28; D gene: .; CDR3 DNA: TGTGCCAGCAGTACCGCGGGACAGCGGGATACGCAGTATTTT; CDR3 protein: CASSTAGQRDTQYF
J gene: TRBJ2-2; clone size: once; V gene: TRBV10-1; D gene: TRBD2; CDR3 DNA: TGCGCCAGCAGTGAGTCGGTGGTAGCGGGGGCCACCGGGGAGCTGTTTTTT; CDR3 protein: CASSESVVAGATGELFF
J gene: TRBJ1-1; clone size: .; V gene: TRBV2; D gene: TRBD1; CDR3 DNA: TGTGCCAGCAGCCAAAAGGGGACAGCTCGAGCTTTCTTT; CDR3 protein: CASSQKGTARAFF
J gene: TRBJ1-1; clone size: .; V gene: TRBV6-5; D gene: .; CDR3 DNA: TGTGCCAGCAGTTACGAAACAGGTTCCACTGAAGCTTTCTTT; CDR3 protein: CASSYETGSTEAFF
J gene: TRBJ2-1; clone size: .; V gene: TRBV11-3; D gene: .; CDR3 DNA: TGTGCCAGCAGCTTACAGGGTTTTAATGAGCAGTTCTTC; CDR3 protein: CASSLQGFNEQFF
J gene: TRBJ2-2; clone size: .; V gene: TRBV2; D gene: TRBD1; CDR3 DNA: TGTGCCAGCAGGGGGACAGGGGGCAGAGGCGGGGAGCTGTTTTTT; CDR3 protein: CASRGTGGRGGELFF
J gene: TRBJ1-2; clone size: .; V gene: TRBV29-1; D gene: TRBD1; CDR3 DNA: TGCAGCGTTCTCAGGACAGGGGCTCACTATGGCTACACCTTC; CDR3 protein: CSVLRTGAHYGYTF
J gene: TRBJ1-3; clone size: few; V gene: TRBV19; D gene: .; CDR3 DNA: TGTGCCAGTAGTATTTTGGGCATCGAGAACACCATATATTTT; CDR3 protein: CASSILGIENTIYF
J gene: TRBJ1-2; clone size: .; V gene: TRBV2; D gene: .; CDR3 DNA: TGTGCCAGCAGTGAAGCCGGGACACCCAACTATGGCTACACCTTC; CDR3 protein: CASSEAGTPNYGYTF
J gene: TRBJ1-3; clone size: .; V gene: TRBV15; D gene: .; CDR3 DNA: TGTGCCACCAGCAGAGATCAAGGTCGCGGGGCTGGAAACACCATATATTTT; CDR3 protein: CATSRDQGRGAGNTIYF
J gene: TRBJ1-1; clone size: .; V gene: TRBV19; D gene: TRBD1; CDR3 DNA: TGTGCCAGTAGTATGGGACAGAGGAACACTGAAGCTTTCTTT; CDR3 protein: CASSMGQRNTEAFF
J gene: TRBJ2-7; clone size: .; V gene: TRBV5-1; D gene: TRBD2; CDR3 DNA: TGCGCCAGCAGCGAAGGACTAGCGGGGGTAGGAAACGAGCAGTACTTC; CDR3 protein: CASSEGLAGVGNEQYF
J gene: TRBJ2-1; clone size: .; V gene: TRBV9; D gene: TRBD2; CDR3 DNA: TGTGCCAGCAGCGGGACTAGCGGGGGCTACAATGAGCAGTTCTTC; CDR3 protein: CASSGTSGGYNEQFF
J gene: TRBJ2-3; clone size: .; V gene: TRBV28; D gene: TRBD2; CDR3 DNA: TGTGCCAGCAGTTTACGGGGGAGGGCCTCAGATACGCAGTATTTT; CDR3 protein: CASSLRGRASDTQYF
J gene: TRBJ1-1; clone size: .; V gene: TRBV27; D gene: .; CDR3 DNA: TGTGCCAGCAGTCGGGGAGGTGACACTGAAGCTTTCTTT; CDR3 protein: CASSRGGDTEAFF
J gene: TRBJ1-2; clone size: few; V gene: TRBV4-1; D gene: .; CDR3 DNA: TGCGCCAGCAGCCAAGTCCTGCAGGTTGTTATCTATGGCTACACCTTC; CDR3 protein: CASSQVLQVVIYGYTF
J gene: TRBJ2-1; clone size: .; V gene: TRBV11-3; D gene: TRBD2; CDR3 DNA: TGTGCCAGCAGCTTAGATATGGGCGGGGAGGGGAATGAGCAGTTCTTC; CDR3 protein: CASSLDMGGEGNEQFF
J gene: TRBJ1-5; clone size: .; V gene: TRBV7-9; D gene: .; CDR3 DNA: TGTGCCAGCAGCTTAGATTATAGCAATCAGCCCCAGCATTTT; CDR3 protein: CASSLDYSNQPQHF
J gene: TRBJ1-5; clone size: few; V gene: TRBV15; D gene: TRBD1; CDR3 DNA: TGTGCCACCAGCGCCCGACAGGGGGTGCAGCCCCAGCATTTT; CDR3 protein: CATSARQGVQPQHF
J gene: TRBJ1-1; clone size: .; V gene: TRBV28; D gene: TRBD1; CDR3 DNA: TGTGCCAGCAGATTCCCGGGACAGAGCCTTGTCGAAGCTTTCTTT; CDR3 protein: CASRFPGQSLVEAFF
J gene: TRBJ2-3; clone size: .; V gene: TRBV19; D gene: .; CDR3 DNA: TGTGCCAGTAGTGTCGACTTCTTGCGGGATACGCAGTATTTT; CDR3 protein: CASSVDFLRDTQYF
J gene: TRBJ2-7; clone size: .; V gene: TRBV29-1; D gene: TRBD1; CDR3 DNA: TGCAGCGTAGAGGGACAGGGCGGTTCCTACGAGCAGTACTTC; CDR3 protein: CSVEGQGGSYEQYF
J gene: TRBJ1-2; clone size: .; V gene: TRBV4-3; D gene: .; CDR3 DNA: TGCGCCAGCAGCCAAGAGAGGGCGGAACAGAATAACTATGGCTACACCTTC; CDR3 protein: CASSQERAEQNNYGYTF
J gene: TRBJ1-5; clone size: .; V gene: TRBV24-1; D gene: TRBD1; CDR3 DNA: TGTGCCACCAGTGACACGCGGACAGGGCGGAATCAGCCCCAGCATTTT; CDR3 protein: CATSDTRTGRNQPQHF
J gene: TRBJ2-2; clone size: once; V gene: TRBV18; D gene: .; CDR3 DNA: TGTGCCAGCTCACCGCTGGGGCCGTCTTTCGGGACCGGGGAGCTGTTTTTT; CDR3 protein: CASSPLGPSFGTGELFF
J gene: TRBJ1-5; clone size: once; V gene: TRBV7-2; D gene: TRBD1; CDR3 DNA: TGTGCCAGCAGCTGGCGGGGACAGTCAGATCAGCCCCAGCATTTT; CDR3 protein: CASSWRGQSDQPQHF
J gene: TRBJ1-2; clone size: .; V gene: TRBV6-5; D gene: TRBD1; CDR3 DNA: TGTGCCAGCAGTTACGTGAGAGCCAGGGGGTATGGCTACACCTTC; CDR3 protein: CASSYVRARGYGYTF
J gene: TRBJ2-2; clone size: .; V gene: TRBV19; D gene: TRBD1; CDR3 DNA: TGTGCCACTCCGGACAGGGAGAACACCGGGGAGCTGTTTTTT; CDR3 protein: CATPDRENTGELFF